Included here is one T cell receptor beta chain sequence, with context. Its antigen is as yet unknown. The data were obtained in a study of blood T cells in healthy people across ages. Findings of the study overall: Significant beta diversity loss was already apparent by age approximately 42, declining roughly linearly.

With V trimmed by 5 bases and J by 5 bases, 12 bases remained unmatched. The CDR3 has 15 amino acids. Germline V gene sequence: CDR1 SGDLS, CDR2 YYNGEE. A J-beta primer mix and a sample-barcoded 5' primer were used in a second PCR of roughly 7 to 12 cycles. Each cDNA molecule carried a tag from a template-switch adaptor that contained 12 random nucleotides. TCRdb re-derived calls from the 5' RACE reads in MiXCR, one entry per CDR3 protein. The repertoire holds fewer than 600,000 distinct CDR3 sequences, with about 25% as singletons. The sample was also linked to a second study, of T cells of mothers and their children. This second study says: Mother-child pairs who were related displayed a slightly higher overlap than unrelated pairs, a difference that was non-significant.

The rearrangement joins TRBV9 to TRBJ1-2; TRBD1 aligns across 7 bases. Sequences were obtained from blood. The sequence derives from a boy aged 2 to 10 in good health. In DNA, the CDR3 is TGTGCCAGCAGTGGGGCCCTTCGGGACAGTTATGGCTACACCTTC. Translating gives CASSGALRDSYGYTF.